These 29 T cell receptor beta chains originate from one sample sequenced in a study of OX40 agonist ivuxolimab in advanced cancers. Method: immunoSEQ multiplex PCR; TCRdb's copy keeps in-frame clones and lacks some. The data contain tens of thousands of clones, 88% of them seen just once; the ten biggest clones take up less than 0.6%. Sequences were derived from CD4+ or CD8+ T cells sorted from blood, sampled in a trial of the OX40 agonist ivuxolimab. Source of these receptors: an adult with an advanced solid tumor such as melanoma, head and neck, liver or kidney cancer.

The chain links TRBV9 to TRBJ2-3, with D maybe TRBD1 (5 bases). The CDR3 length is 15 residues. Germline values: CDR1 SGDLS, CDR2 YYNGEE. V dropped 4 bases and J dropped 5 bases, with 17 bases sitting between them. CDR3 sequence (DNA): TGTGCCAGCAGCCAGTGGGGCCCGGCGAGAGATACGCAGTATTTT. It encodes CASSQWGPARDTQYF.

The chain carries TRBV2 and TRBJ1-2, with D unresolved. Per the germline V gene, CDR1 is SNHLY and CDR2 is FYNNEI. The CDR3 loop spans 12 amino acids. Trimming stripped 11 bases from V and 1 base from J, with 11 bases between. The CDR3 spells CASVEDNYGYTF. The CDR3 DNA is TGTGCCTCGGTCGAGGATAACTATGGCTACACCTTC.

The chain couples TRBV7-2 to TRBJ2-7; 7 bases align to TRBD1. Germline V CDR1 and CDR2: SGHTA, FQGNSA. Trimming cost V 1 base and J 7 bases; bases outside gene matches: 7. The CDR3 runs 14 residues. The CDR3, as DNA: TGTGCCAGCAGCTTAGATAAGGGGGCGAGGGAGCAGTACTTC. Amino acids: CASSLDKGAREQYF.

On this clone itself: A read error may produce the germline difference seen at one junction end. The CDR3 nucleotides read TGCAACGTTGGACGGGACAGCTACAATGAGCAGTTCTTC. This encodes CNVGRDSYNEQFF. The chain carries TRBV29-1 and TRBJ2-1; 7 nucleotides align to TRBD1. Germline V gene lookup returns CDR1 SQVTM and CDR2 ANQGSEA. The CDR3 consists of 13 residues.

This sequence joins TRBV5-4 and TRBJ1-2; tentatively, D is TRBD1 (6 bases). This CDR3 spans 16 amino acids. Germline values: CDR1 SGHNT, CDR2 YYREEE (reference sequence). Trimming removed 0 bases from V and 8 bases from J, with 20 bases in between. DNA for the CDR3: TGTGCCAGCAGCTTGGAGTCGGGCCCCAGTAGGGGGGGCTACACCTTC. Amino acid sequence: CASSLESGPSRGGYTF.

The V call is TRBV28, the J call TRBJ1-5; 11 bases line up with TRBD1. CDR1 is MDHEN and CDR2 is SYDVKM in the germline V gene. Trimming at V came to 5 bases and at J to 6 bases, leaving 9 bases not matched to a gene. The CDR3 is 16 residues long. The CDR3 reads CASSPRDRGAVQPQHF. DNA for the CDR3: TGTGCCAGCAGTCCCCGGGACAGGGGGGCGGTTCAGCCCCAGCATTTT.

This clone showed up just once. This chain uses TRBV5-4 with TRBJ1-2; 8 positions match TRBD1. After removal of 3 bases from V and 3 bases from J, the junction contained 4 bases not matched to a gene. Germline V gene sequence: CDR1 SGHNT, CDR2 YYREEE (reference sequence). The CDR3 length is 14 residues. CDR3 region: CASSSGQGHYGYTF. The CDR3 DNA is TGTGCCAGCAGCTCCGGACAGGGACACTATGGCTACACCTTC.

The rearrangement links TRBV7-9 to TRBJ1-2; D gene ambiguous. This CDR3 has 16 residues. Germline V gene sequence: CDR1 SEHNR, CDR2 FQNEAQ (reference sequence). Trimming cost V 5 bases and J 8 bases, with 24 bases left between them. The CDR3: CASSRTPAVTLMGYTF. Written as DNA, the CDR3 is TGTGCCAGCAGCCGCACCCCCGCAGTGACACTGATGGGCTACACCTTC.

This clone showed up just once. The genes are TRBV5-1 and TRBJ1-1; 12 bases align to TRBD1. This CDR3 is 17 amino acids long. Germline V lookup: CDR1 SGHRS, CDR2 YFSETQ. J lost 3 bases, V lost 1 base, and 7 bases had no gene match. CDR3 in amino acids: CASSLPTGTGGHTEAFF. CDR3 sequence (DNA): TGCGCCAGCAGCTTGCCCACTGGGACAGGGGGCCACACTGAAGCTTTCTTT.

This chain uses TRBV5-4 with TRBJ2-2; 9 nucleotides match TRBD2. Germline V gene lookup returns CDR1 SGHNT and CDR2 YYREEE (reference sequence). The CDR3 spans 15 residues. V lost 4 bases and J lost 2; bases outside the gene matches: 3. The CDR3, as DNA: TGTGCCAGCAGCCCGGGACTAGCCAACACCGGGGAGCTGTTTTTT. It yields the protein CASSPGLANTGELFF.

In this sample, this clone turned up once. The rearrangement links TRBV6-1 to TRBJ1-2; no reliable D call. Between the trimmed V and J ends, which lost 1 base and 4 bases, there was a span of 10 bases. Germline V gene data show CDR1 as MNHNS and CDR2 as SASEGT. The CDR3 totals 14 residues. CDR3 sequence reads: CASSEVGNPYGYTF. The CDR3 coding sequence is TGTGCCAGCAGTGAAGTCGGGAACCCCTATGGCTACACCTTC.

The V call is TRBV5-1, the J call TRBJ2-7, with 7 bases matching TRBD1. This CDR3 contains 17 residues. J lost 0 bases, V lost 6 bases, and 15 bases had no gene match. Per germline, CDR1 SGHRS and CDR2 YFSETQ. CDR3 amino acids: CASTFTPGGGSSYEQYF. The CDR3 coding sequence is TGCGCCAGCACCTTTACTCCAGGGGGTGGGAGCTCCTACGAGCAGTACTTC.

This clone was recorded once. The chain recombines TRBV5-5 with TRBJ1-2; no definite D call. The germline V gene encodes CDR1 SGHKS and CDR2 YYEKEE (reference sequence). The CDR3 is 16 amino acids. V was shortened by 4 bases and J by 1 base, with 17 bases between the two germline ends. DNA for the CDR3: TGTGCCAGCAGCCCCCCGACCCTGGCCGGTAACTATGGCTACACCTTC. Its translation is CASSPPTLAGNYGYTF. Filled out from reference TRBV5-5 and TRBJ1-2, the complete variable domain reads DAGVTQSPTHLIKTRGQQVTLRCSPISGHKSVSWYQQVLGQGPQFIFQYYEKEERGRGNFPDRFSARQFPNYSSELNVNALLLGDSALYLCASSPPTLAGNYGYTFGSGTRLTVV.

The rearrangement joins TRBV5-4 to TRBJ1-2, with a possible D match to TRBD1 (5 bases). V shed 4 bases and J shed 12 bases, with 19 bases lying between them. The germline V gene has CDR1 SGHNT and CDR2 YYREEE (reference sequence). The CDR3 runs to 13 residues. CDR3 protein: CASSPEKEGRNTF. CDR3 in DNA: TGTGCCAGCAGCCCGGAGAAGGAGGGGCGGAACACCTTC.

V usage is TRBV5-5 and J usage is TRBJ2-1, with a possible D match to TRBD1 (5 bases). CDR1 and CDR2 from the germline V gene are SGHKS and YYEKEE (reference sequence). The CDR3 sequence is 16 residues long. Trimming pared 2 bases from V and 7 bases from J, leaving 19 bases between. The chain's CDR3 is CASSLVGRSAGNEQFF. In DNA, the CDR3 is TGTGCCAGCAGCTTAGTGGGGCGCAGTGCCGGTAATGAGCAGTTCTTC.

This clone was counted between two and nine times. This chain joins TRBV10-3 and TRBJ1-2; D remains unclear. V dropped 0 bases and J dropped 4 bases, with 18 bases sitting between them. Looked up from germline, CDR1 is ENHRY and CDR2 is SYGVKD. The CDR3 contains 17 residues. The CDR3 loop is CAISESSYRASPYGYTF. The CDR3 nucleotides are TGTGCCATCAGTGAGTCAAGTTACCGAGCTTCCCCCTATGGCTACACCTTC.

CDR3 sequence (DNA): TGTGCCAGCATCGCAATGATAAACAGGGGATTGGAGACCCAGTACTTC. Amino acid sequence: CASIAMINRGLETQYF. V gene TRBV11-2 combines with J gene TRBJ2-5, with 7 bases fitting TRBD1. The CDR3 loop spans 16 amino acids. Trimming at V came to 7 bases and at J to 5 bases, leaving 16 bases not matched to a gene. Looked up from germline, CDR1 is SGHAT and CDR2 is FQNNGV.

This chain connects TRBV5-6 to TRBJ1-5; the D gene is possibly TRBD1 (5 bases). The CDR3 spans 15 residues. V was clipped by 0 bases and J by 0 bases, with 7 bases between them. Germline V gene sequence: CDR1 SGHDT, CDR2 YYEEEE. CDR3 nucleotide sequence: TGTGCCAGCAGCTTGGGACAGAATAGCAATCAGCCCCAGCATTTT. As protein: CASSLGQNSNQPQHF. The whole variable domain, filled in from reference TRBV5-6 and TRBJ1-5, reads DAGVTQSPTHLIKTRGQQVTLRCSPKSGHDTVSWYQQALGQGPQFIFQYYEEEERQRGNFPDRFSGHQFPNYSSELNVNALLLGDSALYLCASSLGQNSNQPQHFGDGTRLSIL.

This clone has just one count. The gene calls are TRBV18 and TRBJ1-1, with D tentatively TRBD1 (5 bases). V lost 1 base to trimming and J lost 3 bases, with 15 bases between them. The germline CDR1 and CDR2 sequences are KGHSH and LQKENI. This CDR3 contains 16 residues. In DNA, the CDR3 is TGTGCCAGCTCACCACGCACGGGGTGGGGCGACACTGAAGCTTTCTTT. Protein: CASSPRTGWGDTEAFF.

This clone has a handful of counts. The chain recombines TRBV5-1 with TRBJ2-3; D perhaps matches TRBD1 (6 bases). Germline values: CDR1 SGHRS, CDR2 YFSETQ. Trimming left V 4 bases short and J 2 bases short, with 14 bases between. The CDR3 length is 15 residues. CDR3 protein: CASSPQGPDTDTQYF. The CDR3 nucleotides read TGCGCCAGCAGCCCTCAGGGGCCCGACACAGATACGCAGTATTTT.

The CDR3 reads CASSKKGAEGQNEKLFF. The CDR3 nucleotides are TGTGCCAGCAGCAAAAAGGGGGCGGAGGGGCAAAATGAAAAACTGTTTTTT. The chain links TRBV21-1 to TRBJ1-4; the D call TRBD1 from the table was never checked on the DNA. TRBV21-1 is a documented pseudogene. The CDR3 loop spans 17 amino acids.

The rearrangement uses TRBV5-6 and TRBJ1-6, with 7 bases matching TRBD1. With 4 bases clipped from V and 6 bases from J, the junction kept 13 bases outside the gene matches. The CDR3 contains 17 residues. Germline V gene data show CDR1 as SGHDT and CDR2 as YYEEEE. The CDR3 DNA reads as TGTGCCAGCAGCACCCTAACAGGGGATATGGGTAATTCACCCCTCCACTTT. Amino acid sequence: CASSTLTGDMGNSPLHF.

The chain has TRBV6-4 and TRBJ1-4; D is perhaps TRBD1 (5 bases). Trimming cost V 6 bases and J 5 bases, with 13 bases left between them. The CDR3 covers 14 residues. The V gene's germline CDR1 is MRHNA and CDR2 SNTAGT. The chain's CDR3 is CASSRDPGNEKLFF. Written as DNA, the CDR3 is TGTGCCAGCAGCCGGGACCCAGGCAATGAAAAACTGTTTTTT.

The chain uses TRBV7-2 and TRBJ1-2; 7 bases align to TRBD1. J gave up 6 bases and V 5 bases, and 12 bases lay outside the gene matches. From germline, CDR1 is SGHTA and CDR2 FQGNSA. The CDR3 is made up of 15 amino acids. The CDR3 DNA reads TGTGCCAGCAGCGGCCGGACAGGCGGGAGGGATGGCTACACCTTC. This codes for CASSGRTGGRDGYTF.

The chain carries TRBV5-8 and TRBJ1-6; possible D gene TRBD1, 6 bases. Trimming removed 9 bases at V and 6 bases at J, with 19 bases between. The CDR3 consists of 15 residues. Germline-derived CDR1 and CDR2 are SGHTS and YDEGEE. DNA of the CDR3: TGTGCCACCATGCCCCGGGACACCTTTAATTCACCCCTCCACTTT. This translates into CATMPRDTFNSPLHF.

V is TRBV28 and J is TRBJ1-6, with 10 positions matching TRBD1. The CDR3 contains 15 residues. Germline V gene data show CDR1 as MDHEN and CDR2 as SYDVKM. V gave up 8 bases and J gave up 10 bases; unmatched junction bases: 11. The CDR3 DNA reads TGTGCCAGCGAGGGGCTTTGGGACAGGGGCTCACCCCTCCACTTT. Translation gives CASEGLWDRGSPLHF.

V and J are TRBV7-2 and TRBJ1-1, with D hard to call. Germline-derived CDR1 and CDR2 are SGHTA and FQGNSA. This CDR3 spans 13 amino acids. V was shortened by 4 bases and J by 4 bases, with 10 bases between the two germline ends. The CDR3 coding sequence is TGTGCCAGCAGCTCCGATTGGGCCACTGAAGCTTTCTTT. Its protein product is CASSSDWATEAFF.

J is TRBJ2-7 and V is TRBV4-2; weak D call: TRBD2 (5 bases). Trimming removed 0 bases at V and 9 bases at J, with 21 bases between. This CDR3 is 16 amino acids long. CDR1 is LGHNA and CDR2 is YNFKEQ in the germline V gene. This CDR3 is CASSQDLFRGKGRQYF. CDR3 nucleotide sequence: TGTGCCAGCAGCCAAGATCTATTTCGGGGTAAGGGTAGGCAGTACTTC.

V and J are TRBV6-6 and TRBJ1-5; 10 bases fit TRBD1. V dropped 7 bases and J dropped 3; count of bases not matched to a gene: 9. Germline CDR1 and CDR2: MNHNY and SVGAGI (reference sequence). The CDR3 runs to 16 residues. This CDR3 is CASTQFGQGDNQPQHF. DNA for the CDR3: TGTGCCAGCACCCAATTTGGACAGGGGGACAATCAGCCCCAGCATTTT.